The 10 T cell receptor beta chains listed next were all sequenced from one sample in a study. TCRdb re-analysed the 5' RACE reads in MiXCR, keeping a single row per CDR3 protein. The sample has over 50,000 distinct CDR3 sequences, around 30% seen once. The sequencing input was tumor-infiltrating naive CD4+ T cells sorted from the breast tumor. The subset is: naive CD4+ T cells, CD4+CD45RA+CD25-. These receptors all stem from a female donor with breast cancer.

This clonotype was detected many times. The gene calls are TRBV6-2 or TRBV6-3 and TRBJ1-2; D gene uncertain. The CDR3 loop spans 15 amino acids. V shed 0 bases and J shed 8 bases, with 16 bases lying between them. Germline V lookup: CDR1 MNHEY, CDR2 SVGEGT. The CDR3 region is CASSYSSGDLRGYTF. CDR3 in DNA: TGTGCCAGCAGTTACTCATCTGGGGATTTGCGAGGCTACACCTTC.

Turning to this clonotype: The junction differs from germline at one of its ends, possibly a read error. The chain uses TRBV2 and TRBJ2-4; D is unclear. The CDR3 covers 16 residues. The germline V gene encodes CDR1 SNHLY and CDR2 FYNNEI. For the CDR3, the DNA is TGTGCCAGCAGTCTTTTCACTCCGATATCCAAAAACGTTCAGTACTTC. This translates into CASSLFTPISKNVQYF.

This clonotype appeared a few times. This chain joins TRBV15 and TRBJ2-3; 7 positions agree with TRBD2. The V segment lost 1 base and the J segment 2 bases; nucleotides outside the gene matches: 12. The CDR3 extends over 18 amino acids. Looked up from germline, CDR1 is LNHNV and CDR2 is YYDKDF (reference sequence). The CDR3 bases are TGTGCCACCAGCAGAGGTGATCTGGCGGGAGCCCTCACAGATACGCAGTATTTT. It codes for CATSRGDLAGALTDTQYF.

This clonotype was seen repeatedly, ten times or more. The J gene is TRBJ2-1, the V gene TRBV18, with 8 bases lining up with TRBD2. V trimming: 0 bases; J trimming: 7 bases; junction bases outside the gene matches: 8. Germline V lookup: CDR1 KGHSH, CDR2 LQKENI. This CDR3 has 16 amino acids. The CDR3 region has the DNA TGTGCCAGCTCACCACCCGGAGCGGGAGTTTTAAATGAGCAGTTCTTC. Translated, it gives CASSPPGAGVLNEQFF.

The CDR3 is CASSESASGYTF. The CDR3 DNA reads as TGCGCCAGCAGTGAAAGTGCCTCCGGCTACACCTTC. The chain is built from TRBV10-2 and TRBJ1-2; no reliable D call. Germline V gene lookup returns CDR1 WSHSY and CDR2 SAAADI. The CDR3 consists of 12 residues. Trimming stripped 3 bases from V and 8 bases from J, with 10 bases between.

The chain is built from TRBV9 and TRBJ2-3, with D possibly TRBD1 on 6 matching bases. The CDR3 contains 14 residues. Germline V lookup: CDR1 SGDLS, CDR2 YYNGEE. Trimming pared 4 bases from V and 2 bases from J, leaving 11 bases between. The DNA for the CDR3 is TGTGCCAGCAGCCCGACAGGAAACACAGATACGCAGTATTTT. Encoded protein: CASSPTGNTDTQYF.

This clonotype was counted many times. The chain is built from TRBV5-1 and TRBJ2-5; the D gene is possibly TRBD1 (6 bases). Trimming pared 3 bases from V and 5 bases from J, leaving 14 bases between. The CDR3 has 14 residues. Germline CDR1 SGHRS, CDR2 YFSETQ. CDR3 region: CASSYGQSVETQYF. CDR3 nucleotides: TGCGCCAGCAGCTACGGACAGAGCGTGGAGACCCAGTACTTC.

The rearrangement joins TRBV20-1 to TRBJ1-2; tentatively, D is TRBD1 (5 bases). The germline gives CDR1 DFQATT, CDR2 SNEGSKA (reference sequence). V lost 3 bases and J 4 bases, leaving 12 bases between the germline ends. This CDR3 comprises 13 residues. The CDR3 region is CSASGQGSYGYTF. The CDR3 DNA is TGCAGTGCTAGTGGTCAGGGTAGCTATGGCTACACCTTC.

The V and J genes are TRBV7-6 and TRBJ1-1; a weak D match, TRBD1 (5 bases). The V gene lost 2 bases and the J gene lost 1 base, with 11 bases spanning the gap. CDR1 and CDR2 (germline): SGHVS, FNYEAQ. The CDR3 length is 15 residues. DNA for the CDR3: TGTGCCAGCAGCTTACAGGCAGGGCAGAACACTGAAGCTTTCTTT. Translation gives CASSLQAGQNTEAFF.

There are a few counts of this clonotype. The rearrangement links TRBV4-2 to TRBJ2-2; 11 bases agree with TRBD2. Looked up from germline, CDR1 is LGHNA and CDR2 is YNFKEQ. Unmatched junction bases numbered 6, after V lost 0 bases and J lost 6 bases. This CDR3 is 17 amino acids long. DNA of the CDR3: TGTGCCAGCAGCCAAGATACTAGCGGGAGCCCTCCCGGGGAGCTGTTTTTT. It specifies CASSQDTSGSPPGELFF.